The entry that follows covers one TCR beta chain sequence. The sample belongs to a study of cytomegalovirus exposure and HLA in healthy donors. Overall study: Samples from HLA-typed donors yielded about 85 million unique TCRs in an early data release.

Germline lookup yields CDR1 SEHNR and CDR2 FQNEAQ (reference sequence). CDR3 length: 15 amino acids. J gave up 2 bases and V 4 bases, and 6 bases lay outside the gene matches. The primer mix had 60 Vbeta and 13 Jbeta primers. The assay was immunoSEQ multiplex PCR, and TCRdb's table has in-frame clones only and misses some. The sample records 200,000 to 250,000 clones, 85% being singletons. Donors sampled were nominally healthy, though unrecorded immune exposures were likely. This TCR derives from a human donor in good health. V is TRBV7-9 and J is TRBJ2-5; the match to TRBD2 covers 8 bases. Sequences were obtained from PBMCs. The CDR3 DNA follows: TGTGCCAGCAGCTCTCTAGCGGGTTTGCAAGAGACCCAGTACTTC. Amino acids: CASSSLAGLQETQYF.